This T cell receptor beta chain was identified in a study of T cell changes during pregnancy in multiple sclerosis. With V trimmed by 5 bases and J by 6 bases, 7 bases remained unmatched. There are 14 residues in the CDR3. Germline lookup yields CDR1 SNHLY and CDR2 FYNNEI. Only in-frame clones appear in the TCRdb table, and some are missing; sequencing was by immunoSEQ multiplex PCR. Among tens of thousands of clones listed, roughly 92% were seen once. The rearrangement joins TRBV2 to TRBJ1-2; 9 nucleotides match TRBD1. This clonotype was obtained from a female donor with multiple sclerosis, enrolled in a pregnancy study. Sequenced here: peripheral blood, sampled after pregnancy. CDR3 loop: CASSLDRGGNGYTF. CDR3 bases: TGTGCCAGCAGTTTGGACAGGGGCGGAAATGGCTACACCTTC.